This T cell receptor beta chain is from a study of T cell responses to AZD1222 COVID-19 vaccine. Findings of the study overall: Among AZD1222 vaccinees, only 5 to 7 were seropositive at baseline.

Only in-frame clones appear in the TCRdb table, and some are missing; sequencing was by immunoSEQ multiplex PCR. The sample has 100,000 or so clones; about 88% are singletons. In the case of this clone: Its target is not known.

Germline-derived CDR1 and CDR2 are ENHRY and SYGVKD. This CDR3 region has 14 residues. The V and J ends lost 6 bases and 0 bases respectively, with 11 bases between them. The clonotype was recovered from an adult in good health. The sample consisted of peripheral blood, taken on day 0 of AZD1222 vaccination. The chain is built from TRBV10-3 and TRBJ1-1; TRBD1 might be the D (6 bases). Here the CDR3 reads CAIRVDSLNTEAFF. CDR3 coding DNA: TGTGCCATCAGGGTGGACAGCTTGAACACTGAAGCTTTCTTT.